A single sample gave rise to the 12 T cell receptor beta chains below, sequenced in a study of T cells in Graves' hyperthyroidism and ophthalmopathy. Amplification targeted TCR beta CDR3 regions from RNA transcripts. First-round RT-PCR with HTBI primers amplified the TCR CDR3 region. In TCRdb, the multiplex PCR reads were re-called with MiXCR into one record per CDR3 protein. Among more than 300,000 distinct CDR3 sequences listed, approximately 14% were seen once. The sample consisted of blood. These receptors all stem from an older woman with Graves' hyperthyroidism.

Written as DNA, the CDR3 is TGCGCCAGCAGCTTGGGAGCGGGAGCTAGCACAGATACGCAGTATTTT. Translated: CASSLGAGASTDTQYF. The chain combines TRBV5-1 with TRBJ2-3, with 8 bases matching TRBD2. V shed 0 bases, J shed 0 bases, and the junction held 3 bases outside the gene matches. This CDR3 is 16 amino acids long. Germline V gene data show CDR1 as SGHRS and CDR2 as YFSETQ.

This clonotype has ten or more counts. J is TRBJ2-3 and V is TRBV18; TRBD2 matches 11 bases. The CDR3 consists of 16 residues. From germline, CDR1 is KGHSH and CDR2 LQKENI. V shed 3 bases and J 5 bases; nucleotides not matched to a gene: 7. This CDR3 reads CASSPGTSGTGDTQYF. CDR3 sequence (DNA): TGTGCCAGCTCACCTGGGACTAGCGGAACGGGAGATACGCAGTATTTT.

At least ten counts were recorded for this clonotype. This chain uses TRBV20-1 with TRBJ2-5; D tentatively fits TRBD1 or TRBD2 (7 bases each). Trimming pared 6 bases from V and 2 bases from J, leaving 16 bases between. From germline, CDR1 is DFQATT and CDR2 SNEGSKA (reference sequence). The CDR3 is 14 residues long. The CDR3 sequence is CSAQGGSTQETQYF. CDR3 in DNA: TGCAGTGCGCAGGGGGGGAGCACACAAGAGACCCAGTACTTC.

This clonotype was detected many times. This chain joins TRBV6-5 and TRBJ2-1; D is ambiguous. The germline CDR1 and CDR2 sequences are MNHEY and SVGAGI. The CDR3 length is 14 residues. The V and J ends lost 2 bases and 6 bases respectively, with 11 bases between them. For the CDR3, the DNA is TGTGCCAGCAGTTACACGACATGGGTCAATGAGCAGTTCTTC. It codes for CASSYTTWVNEQFF.

This clonotype was seen ten or more times. This CDR3 is CASSGRRFLHYGYTF. The CDR3 region has the DNA TGTGCCAGCAGTGGAAGACGGTTCCTGCACTATGGCTACACCTTC. V is TRBV12-3 or TRBV12-4 and J is TRBJ1-2; D is undetermined. CDR3 size: 15 residues. The V end lost 5 bases, the J end lost 3 bases, and 16 bases lay between the germline ends.

J is TRBJ1-5 and V is TRBV27; maybe TRBD1 (5 bases). Germline CDR1 and CDR2: MNHEY and SMNVEV (reference sequence). Trimming cost V 6 bases and J 7 bases, with 13 bases left between them. This CDR3 is built from 13 residues. The CDR3 region has the DNA TGTGCCAGCAGCTCCGCGGGGGACCAGCCCCAGCATTTT. Encoded protein: CASSSAGDQPQHF.

In this sample, this clonotype turned up many times. The rearrangement joins TRBV29-1 to TRBJ2-3; TRBD2 aligns across 13 bases. J gave up 5 bases and V 3 bases, and 8 bases lay outside the gene matches. Germline-derived CDR1 and CDR2 are SQVTM and ANQGSEA. CDR3 length equals 16 residues. For the CDR3, the DNA is TGCAGCGTTGATCGGACTAGCGGGAGTGTCGGAGATACGCAGTATTTT. Its protein product is CSVDRTSGSVGDTQYF.

This clonotype was counted at least ten times. This chain links TRBV12-3 or TRBV12-4 with TRBJ1-6; 8 bases align to TRBD1. V gave up 6 bases and J gave up 12 bases; unmatched junction bases: 13. The length of the CDR3 is 15 residues. Written as DNA, the CDR3 is TGTGCCAGCAGGAGCCAGACAGGGGAGTGGGGACCCCTCCACTTT. It is translated as CASRSQTGEWGPLHF.

The chain combines TRBV19 with TRBJ2-2; D is uncertain. Germline lookup yields CDR1 LNHDA and CDR2 SQIVND (reference sequence). Trimming removed 3 bases at V and 7 bases at J, with 6 bases between. The CDR3 loop spans 12 amino acids. The CDR3, as DNA: TGTGCCAGTAGTATCGGCCTCGGGGAGCTGTTTTTT. It specifies CASSIGLGELFF.

In this sample, this clonotype turned up many times. The chain joins TRBV7-2 to TRBJ2-3; tentative D call: TRBD1 (5 bases). Per germline, CDR1 SGHTA and CDR2 FQGNSA. The CDR3 sequence is 13 residues long. Trimming removed 5 bases from V and 8 bases from J, with 14 bases in between. This chain's CDR3 is CASSPGEGATQYF. The DNA of the CDR3 is TGTGCCAGCAGCCCCGGCGAAGGGGCTACGCAGTATTTT.

This clonotype was picked up many times. This chain uses TRBV7-9 with TRBJ2-1; 8 positions agree with TRBD2. The CDR3 is 15 residues long. In germline, CDR1 is SEHNR, CDR2 FQNEAQ (reference sequence). J was trimmed by 9 bases and V by 4 bases; bases with no gene match: 11. The chain's CDR3 is CASSSGLARGSEQFF. The DNA of the CDR3 is TGTGCCAGCAGCTCCGGACTAGCTCGAGGAAGTGAGCAGTTCTTC.

Turning to this clonotype: One end of the junction does not line up with germline, which may come from a read error. The CDR3 sequence: CSATTPGTAYGQYF. DNA for the CDR3: TGCAGTGCAACTACTCCAGGGACAGCCTACGGGCAGTACTTC. This chain links TRBV20-1 with TRBJ2-7; 7 bases are a match to TRBD1. This CDR3 comprises 14 residues. The germline V gene encodes CDR1 DFQATT and CDR2 SNEGSKA (reference sequence).